The clone carrying this TCR beta chain has only one observation. No antigen is known for it. This specimen belongs to a study of cytomegalovirus exposure and HLA in healthy donors. Study-level information: Assignment to the Caucasian-associated ancestry cluster applied to 81% of the approximately 420 genotyped donors. General study results and limits: Among the most significant clusters, several appeared linked to common viral pathogens in a later analysis. The authors later linked a missense DCLRE1C variant to TCR beta V- and J-gene trimming. Likely technical artifact: a cluster of highly shared sequence variants.

PCR primers comprised 60 Vbeta and 13 Jbeta primers. Produced via immunoSEQ multiplex PCR; TCRdb's table is partial and in-frame only. The sample lists around 120,000 clones; roughly four fifths were seen once. The source material was PBMCs. The receptor was derived from a woman in her forties or fifties in good health and CMV-seronegative.

DNA of the CDR3: TGTGCCAGTAGTGAGGGACTAGATGTGGAGACCCAGTACTTC. It translates to CASSEGLDVETQYF. The V gene is TRBV19, the J gene TRBJ2-5, with 8 positions matching TRBD2. The CDR3 is 14 residues long. CDR1 and CDR2 from the germline V gene are LNHDA and SQIVND (reference sequence). Trimming cost V 5 bases and J 5 bases; bases outside gene matches: 7. Together with reference TRBV19 and TRBJ2-5, the CDR3 gives the full variable domain: DGGITQSPKYLFRKEGQNVTLSCEQNLNHDAMYWYRQDPGQGLRLIYYSQIVNDFQKGDIAEGYSVSREKKESFPLTVTSAQKNPTAFYLCASSEGLDVETQYFGPGTRLLVL.